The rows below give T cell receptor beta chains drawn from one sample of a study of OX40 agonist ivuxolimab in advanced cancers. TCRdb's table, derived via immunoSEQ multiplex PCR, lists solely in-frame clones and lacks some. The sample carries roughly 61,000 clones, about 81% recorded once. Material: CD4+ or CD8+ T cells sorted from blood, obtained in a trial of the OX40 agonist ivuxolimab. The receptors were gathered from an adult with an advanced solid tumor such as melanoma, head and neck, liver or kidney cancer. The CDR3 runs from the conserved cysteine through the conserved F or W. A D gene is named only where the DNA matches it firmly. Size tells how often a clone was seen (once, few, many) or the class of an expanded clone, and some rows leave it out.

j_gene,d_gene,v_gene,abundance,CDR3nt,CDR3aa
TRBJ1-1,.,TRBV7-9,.,TGTGCCAGCAGCTTCGATGACGGGAACACTGAAGCTTTCTTT,CASSFDDGNTEAFF
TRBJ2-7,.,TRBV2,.,TGTGCCAGCACCTCCCCGGGCCCTTTGAACGAGCAGTACTTC,CASTSPGPLNEQYF
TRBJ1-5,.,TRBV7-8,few,TGTGCCAGCAGCCCCCGACTGCAGGGCAATCAGCCCCAGCATTTT,CASSPRLQGNQPQHF
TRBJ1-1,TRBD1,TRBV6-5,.,TGTGCCAGCAGTTCACAGGGGCTGAACACTGAAGCTTTCTTT,CASSSQGLNTEAFF
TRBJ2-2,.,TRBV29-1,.,TGCAGCGTCCAATTCACAGGGGAGGTCGGGGAGCTGTTTTTT,CSVQFTGEVGELFF
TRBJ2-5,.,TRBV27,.,TGTGCCAGCAGTTTAAGGGGAGAGACCCAGTACTTC,CASSLRGETQYF
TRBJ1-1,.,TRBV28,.,TGTGCCAGCAGTTTTCTAGGATCAGCGAACACTGAAGCTTTCTTT,CASSFLGSANTEAFF
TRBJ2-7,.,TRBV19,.,TGTGCCAGGCGACAGATGAACAAGACCTACGAGCAGTACTTC,CARRQMNKTYEQYF
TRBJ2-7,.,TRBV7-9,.,TGTGCCAGCAGCTTAGTCGGCGAGCAGTACTTC,CASSLVGEQYF
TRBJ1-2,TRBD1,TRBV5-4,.,TGTGCCAGCAGCTTGGAATGGGGGACAGACTATGGCTACACCTTC,CASSLEWGTDYGYTF
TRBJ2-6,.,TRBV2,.,TGTGCCAGCAGCAAGACCGGACCTCTCTCTGGGGCCAACGTCCTGACTTTC,CASSKTGPLSGANVLTF
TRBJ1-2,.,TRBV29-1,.,TGCAGCGTTACCGCCGGAGGGGTTTCCTATGGCTACACCTTC,CSVTAGGVSYGYTF
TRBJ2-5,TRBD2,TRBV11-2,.,TGTGCCAGCAGCCCTACGGGGGGGCGAAAGACCCAGTACTTC,CASSPTGGRKTQYF
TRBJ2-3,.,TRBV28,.,TGTGCCAGCAGTTCAGGGACGACGGATACGCAGTATTTT,CASSSGTTDTQYF
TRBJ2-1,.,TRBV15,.,TGTGCCACCAGCTCCCCGGGTATCATGGGCAATGAGCAGTTCTTC,CATSSPGIMGNEQFF